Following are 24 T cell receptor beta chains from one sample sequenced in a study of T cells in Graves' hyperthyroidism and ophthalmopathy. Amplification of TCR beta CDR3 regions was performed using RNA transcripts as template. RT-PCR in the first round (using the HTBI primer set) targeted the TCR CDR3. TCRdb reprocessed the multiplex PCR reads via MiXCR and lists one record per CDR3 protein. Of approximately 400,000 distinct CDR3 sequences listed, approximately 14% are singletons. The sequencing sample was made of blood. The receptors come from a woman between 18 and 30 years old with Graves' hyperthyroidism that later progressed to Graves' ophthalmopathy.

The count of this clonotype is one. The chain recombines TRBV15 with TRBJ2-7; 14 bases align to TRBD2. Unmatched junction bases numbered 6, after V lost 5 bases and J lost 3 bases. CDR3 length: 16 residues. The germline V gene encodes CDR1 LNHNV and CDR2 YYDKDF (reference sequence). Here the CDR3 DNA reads TGTGCCACCAGCGGAGTTGGGACTAGCGGGAGCTACGAGCAGTACTTC. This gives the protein CATSGVGTSGSYEQYF.

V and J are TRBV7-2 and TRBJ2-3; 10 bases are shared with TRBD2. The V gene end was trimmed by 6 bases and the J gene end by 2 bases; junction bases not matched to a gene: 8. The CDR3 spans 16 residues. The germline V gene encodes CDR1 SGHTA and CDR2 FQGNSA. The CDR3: CASRIGLAVFTDTQYF. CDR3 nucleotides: TGTGCCAGCAGAATAGGACTAGCGGTGTTCACAGATACGCAGTATTTT.

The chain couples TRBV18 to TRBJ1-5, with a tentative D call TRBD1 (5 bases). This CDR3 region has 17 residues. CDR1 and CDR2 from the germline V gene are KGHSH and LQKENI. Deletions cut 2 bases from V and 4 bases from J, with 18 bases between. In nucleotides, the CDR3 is TGTGCCAGCTCACCAGGGATCGGGGCAGTAAGGAATCAGCCCCAGCATTTT. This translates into CASSPGIGAVRNQPQHF.

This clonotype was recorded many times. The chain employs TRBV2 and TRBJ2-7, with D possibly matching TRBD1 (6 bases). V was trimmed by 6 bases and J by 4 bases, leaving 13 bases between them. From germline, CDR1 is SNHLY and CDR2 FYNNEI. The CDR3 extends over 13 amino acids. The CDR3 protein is CASRGHSTYEQYF. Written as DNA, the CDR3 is TGTGCCAGCAGGGGACATTCCACGTACGAGCAGTACTTC.

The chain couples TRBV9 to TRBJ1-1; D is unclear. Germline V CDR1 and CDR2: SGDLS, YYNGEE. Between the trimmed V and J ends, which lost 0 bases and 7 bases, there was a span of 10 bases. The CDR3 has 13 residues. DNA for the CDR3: TGTGCCAGCAGCGTAGATGAGGGTAGTGAAGCTTTCTTT. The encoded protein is CASSVDEGSEAFF.

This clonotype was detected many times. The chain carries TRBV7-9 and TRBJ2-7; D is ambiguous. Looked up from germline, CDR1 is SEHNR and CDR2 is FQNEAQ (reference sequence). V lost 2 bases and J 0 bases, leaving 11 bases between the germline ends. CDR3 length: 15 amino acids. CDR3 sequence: CASSLNGVNSYEQYF. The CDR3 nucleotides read TGTGCCAGCAGCTTAAATGGGGTTAACTCCTACGAGCAGTACTTC.

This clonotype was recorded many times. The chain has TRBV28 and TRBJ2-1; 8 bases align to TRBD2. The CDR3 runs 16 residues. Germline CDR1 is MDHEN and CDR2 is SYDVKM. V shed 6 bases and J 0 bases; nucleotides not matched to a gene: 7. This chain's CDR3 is CASSQPGLVSYNEQFF. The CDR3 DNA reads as TGTGCCAGCAGCCAACCGGGACTAGTCTCCTACAATGAGCAGTTCTTC.

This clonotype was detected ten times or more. The CDR3 loop reads CASSLKTSGSHPRAYEQYF. The CDR3 bases are TGTGCCAGCAGTTTGAAGACTAGCGGGTCCCACCCTAGAGCCTACGAGCAGTACTTC. The chain joins TRBV27 to TRBJ2-7; 10 nucleotides match TRBD2. Germline V gene lookup returns CDR1 MNHEY and CDR2 SMNVEV (reference sequence). V trimming: 3 bases; J trimming: 2 bases; junction bases outside the gene matches: 16. The CDR3 extends over 19 amino acids.

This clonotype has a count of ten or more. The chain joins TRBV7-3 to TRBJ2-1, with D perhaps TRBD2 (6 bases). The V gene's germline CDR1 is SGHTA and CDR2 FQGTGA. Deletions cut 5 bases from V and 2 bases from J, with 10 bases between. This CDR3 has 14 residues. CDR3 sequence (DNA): TGTGCCAGCAGCCGAGGAGGGGCCTACAATGAGCAGTTCTTC. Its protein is CASSRGGAYNEQFF.

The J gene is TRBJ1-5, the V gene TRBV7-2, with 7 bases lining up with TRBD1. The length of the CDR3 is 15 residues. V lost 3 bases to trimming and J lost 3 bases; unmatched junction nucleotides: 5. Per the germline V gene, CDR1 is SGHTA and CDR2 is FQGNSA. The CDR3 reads CASSFDRAYNQPQHF. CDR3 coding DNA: TGTGCCAGCAGCTTCGACAGGGCCTACAATCAGCCCCAGCATTTT.

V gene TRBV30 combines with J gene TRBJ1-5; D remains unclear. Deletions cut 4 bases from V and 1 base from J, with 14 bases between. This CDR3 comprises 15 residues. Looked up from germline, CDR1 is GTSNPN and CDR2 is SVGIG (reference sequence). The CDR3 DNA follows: TGTGCCTGGACCTTTAAGGGCGTAAGCAATCAGCCCCAGCATTTT. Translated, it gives CAWTFKGVSNQPQHF. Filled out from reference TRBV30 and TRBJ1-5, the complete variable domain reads SQTIHQWPATLVQPVGSPLSLECTVEGTSNPNLYWYRQAAGRGLQLLFYSVGIGQISSEVPQNLSASRPQDRQFILSSKKLLLSDSGFYLCAWTFKGVSNQPQHFGDGTRLSIL.

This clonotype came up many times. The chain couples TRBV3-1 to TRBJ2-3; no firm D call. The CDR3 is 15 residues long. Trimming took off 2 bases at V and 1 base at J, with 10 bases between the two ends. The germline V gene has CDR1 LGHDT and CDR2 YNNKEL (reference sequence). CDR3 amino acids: CASSQSRVGTDTQYF. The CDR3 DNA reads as TGTGCCAGCAGCCAATCTAGGGTTGGCACAGATACGCAGTATTTT.

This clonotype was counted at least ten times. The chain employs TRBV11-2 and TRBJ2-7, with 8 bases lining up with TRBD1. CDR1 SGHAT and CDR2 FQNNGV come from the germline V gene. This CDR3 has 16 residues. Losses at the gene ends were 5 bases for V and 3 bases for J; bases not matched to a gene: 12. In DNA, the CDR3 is TGTGCCAGCAGCCCCAGTAGGACAGGGAGCTTCTACGAGCAGTACTTC. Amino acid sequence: CASSPSRTGSFYEQYF.

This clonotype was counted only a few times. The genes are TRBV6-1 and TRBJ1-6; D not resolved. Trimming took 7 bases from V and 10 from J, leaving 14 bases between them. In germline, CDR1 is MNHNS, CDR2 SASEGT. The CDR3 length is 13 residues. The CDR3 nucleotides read TGTGCCAGCATCGAGGTGGCTTTCTCACCCCTCCACTTT. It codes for CASIEVAFSPLHF.

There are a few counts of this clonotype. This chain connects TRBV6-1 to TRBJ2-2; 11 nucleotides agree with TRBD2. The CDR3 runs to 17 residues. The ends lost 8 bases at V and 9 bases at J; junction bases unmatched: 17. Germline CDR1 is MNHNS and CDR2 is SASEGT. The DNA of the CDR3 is TGTGCCAGCTCACCACCGCCTAGCGGGAGGAGGGTCCGGGAGCTGTTTTTT. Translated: CASSPPPSGRRVRELFF.

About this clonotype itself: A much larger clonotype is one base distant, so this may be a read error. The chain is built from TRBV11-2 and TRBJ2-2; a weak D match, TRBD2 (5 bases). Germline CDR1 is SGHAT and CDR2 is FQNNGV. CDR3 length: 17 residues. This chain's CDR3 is CASSEKSGGANTGEQFF. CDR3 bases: TGTGCCAGCAGCGAAAAATCGGGCGGCGCGAACACCGGGGAGCAGTTTTTT.

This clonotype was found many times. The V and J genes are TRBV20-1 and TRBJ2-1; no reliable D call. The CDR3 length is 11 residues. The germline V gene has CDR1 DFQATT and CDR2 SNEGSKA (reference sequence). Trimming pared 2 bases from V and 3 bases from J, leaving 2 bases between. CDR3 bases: TGCAGTGCTAGATACTACAATGAGCAGTTCTTC. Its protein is CSARYYNEQFF.

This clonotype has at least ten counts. Here the CDR3 reads CASSPPGQPIYEQYF. CDR3 nucleotides: TGTGCCAGCAGTCCTCCAGGACAGCCGATCTACGAGCAGTACTTC. The chain couples TRBV27 to TRBJ2-7; the D gene is possibly TRBD1 (6 bases). Germline lookup yields CDR1 MNHEY and CDR2 SMNVEV (reference sequence). Trimming stripped 5 bases from V and 3 bases from J, with 17 bases between. CDR3 size: 15 residues.

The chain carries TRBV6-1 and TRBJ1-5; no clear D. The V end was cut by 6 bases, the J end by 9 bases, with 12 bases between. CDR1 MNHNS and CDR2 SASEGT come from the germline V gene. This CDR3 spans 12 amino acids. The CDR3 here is CASRTSVGPQHF. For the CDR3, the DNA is TGTGCCAGCAGGACCTCGGTCGGGCCCCAGCATTTT.

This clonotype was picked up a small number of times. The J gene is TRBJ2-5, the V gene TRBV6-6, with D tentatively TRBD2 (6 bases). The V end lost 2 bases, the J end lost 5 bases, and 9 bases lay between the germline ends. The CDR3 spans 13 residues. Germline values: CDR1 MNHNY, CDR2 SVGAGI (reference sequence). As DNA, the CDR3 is TGTGCCAGCAGTTACCGGGGAGGTGAGACCCAGTACTTC. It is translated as CASSYRGGETQYF.

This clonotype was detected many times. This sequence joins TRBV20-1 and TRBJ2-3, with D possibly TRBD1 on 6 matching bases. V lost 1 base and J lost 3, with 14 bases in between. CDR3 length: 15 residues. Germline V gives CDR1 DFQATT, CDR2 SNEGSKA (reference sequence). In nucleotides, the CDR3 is TGCAGTGCTAGAGGATGGCAGAGGGGGACAGATACGCAGTATTTT. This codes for CSARGWQRGTDTQYF.

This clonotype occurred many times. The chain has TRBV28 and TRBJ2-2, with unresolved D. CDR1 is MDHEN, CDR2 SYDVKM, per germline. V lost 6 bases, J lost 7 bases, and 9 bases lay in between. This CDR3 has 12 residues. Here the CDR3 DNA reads TGTGCCAGCAGGACCGGGTTCGGGGAGCTGTTTTTT. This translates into CASRTGFGELFF. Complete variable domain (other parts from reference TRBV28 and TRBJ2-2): DVKVTQSSRYLVKRTGEKVFLECVQDMDHENMFWYRQDPGLGLRLIYFSYDVKMKEKGDIPEGYSVSREKKERFSLILESASTNQTSMYLCASRTGFGELFFGEGSRLTVL.

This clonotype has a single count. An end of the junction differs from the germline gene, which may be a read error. DNA of the CDR3: TGTGTCAGCCGTCTAGCCGGGAGGGAGACCCAGTACTTC. It yields the protein CVSRLAGRETQYF. This chain connects TRBV6-1 to TRBJ2-5; 7 bases align to TRBD2. Germline assignment: CDR1 MNHNS and CDR2 SASEGT. The CDR3 has 13 amino acids.

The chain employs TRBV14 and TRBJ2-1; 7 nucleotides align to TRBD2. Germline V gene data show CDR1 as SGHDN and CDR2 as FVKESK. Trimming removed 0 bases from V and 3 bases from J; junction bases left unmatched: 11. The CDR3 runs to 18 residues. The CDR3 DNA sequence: TGTGCCAGCAGCCAAGATCTTTCTGCGGGAGCGGGCTACAATGAGCAGTTCTTC. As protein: CASSQDLSAGAGYNEQFF.